Listed below are T cell receptor beta chains from one sample, sequenced in a study of a mutant IDH1 vaccine in newly diagnosed glioma. These receptors have no known antigen. Profiled with immunoSEQ multiplex PCR; TCRdb holds only in-frame clones, not every one. The data contain about 61,000 clones, 80% of them seen just once; the ten biggest clones take up roughly 5.7%. Sequenced material: PBMCs, taken from a glioma patient whose treatment included an IDH1 peptide vaccine. The source of these receptors is a man in his fifties or sixties with glioma. CDR3s include the opening cysteine and the closing phenylalanine or tryptophan. A D gene is named only where the DNA matches it firmly. Rows may omit the clone size; those that give it use once, few, many or a size class.

clone_size	v_call	j_call	d_call	cdr3_aa	cdr3_nt
-	TRBV5-1	TRBJ2-5	TRBD1	CASSVYPSQGGETQYF	TGCGCCAGCAGCGTATACCCATCACAGGGGGGAGAGACCCAGTACTTC
-	TRBV5-6	TRBJ1-4	-	CASSSAGWAKLFF	TGTGCCAGCAGCTCGGCAGGGTGGGCGAAGCTGTTTTTT
-	TRBV27	TRBJ1-2	TRBD1	CASRSTGDYGYTF	TGTGCCAGCAGATCTACAGGGGACTATGGCTACACCTTC
-	TRBV19	TRBJ1-5	-	CASSIGLMPQHF	TGTGCCAGTAGTATAGGACTCATGCCCCAGCATTTT
-	TRBV5-1	TRBJ2-7	-	CASSLDAYEQYF	TGCGCCAGCAGCTTGGATGCCTACGAGCAGTACTTC
-	TRBV7-8	TRBJ2-1	-	CASSLRRVAANEQFF	TGTGCCAGCAGCCTTAGGAGGGTAGCGGCCAATGAGCAGTTCTTC
-	TRBV27	TRBJ1-3	-	CASRSDYTSGNTIYF	TGTGCCAGCAGGTCGGACTACACCTCTGGAAACACCATATATTTT
-	TRBV2	TRBJ2-5	-	CAAKKGLAPGETQYF	TGTGCTGCGAAAAAAGGGCTAGCTCCAGGGGAGACCCAGTACTTC
-	TRBV30	TRBJ1-4	TRBD1	CAWPCMGETGGEKLFF	TGTGCCTGGCCCTGTATGGGCGAAACAGGGGGTGAAAAACTGTTTTTT
few	TRBV28	TRBJ1-4	TRBD1	CASMFGVGGKKLFF	TGTGCCAGCATGTTCGGGGTAGGGGGCAAAAAACTGTTTTTT